Presented here are 4 T cell receptor beta chains from one specimen sequenced in a study of shared clonotypes between healthy human individuals (dated by TCRdb to the early 2020s). Library preparation employed the immunoSEQ multiplex PCR assay. TCRdb holds this immuneACCESS table with in-frame rearrangements only. Some clones are missing; in checked studies, unresolved V genes explain under half, and the rest has no known cause. This sample gives 2 million to 2.5 million clones in total; approximately 94% of them show up just once. The top ten constitute roughly 0.13% of the sample. The sequenced material came from naive CD4+ T cells sorted from blood. The sample's cell subset or site label is to be understood as: CD45RA+ positively selected. All receptors derive from a young man in good health.

Here the CDR3 reads CASSQGIYQPQHF. DNA of the CDR3: TGCGCCAGCAGCCAGGGGATATATCAGCCCCAGCATTTT. The gene calls are TRBV4-1 and TRBJ1-5; D gene unclear. The CDR3 has 13 residues. Trimming pared 3 bases from V and 5 bases from J, leaving 8 bases between. CDR1 MGHRA and CDR2 YSYEKL come from the germline V gene.

The rearrangement joins TRBV6-6 to TRBJ2-7, with D unclear. CDR3 length: 13 amino acids. The germline V gene encodes CDR1 MNHNY and CDR2 SVGAGI (reference sequence). With 7 bases removed from V and 3 bases from J, the gap between germline ends came to 13 bases. The CDR3 region is CASKVPQVYEQYF. The CDR3 DNA sequence: TGTGCCAGCAAGGTCCCCCAAGTCTACGAGCAGTACTTC.

The V and J genes are TRBV10-3 and TRBJ1-2; a possible D gene is TRBD1 (6 bases). Trimming removed 10 bases at V and 5 bases at J, with 20 bases between. CDR3 length equals 14 residues. CDR1 and CDR2 from the germline V gene are ENHRY and SYGVKD. The CDR3 region has the DNA TGTGCCACTAAACAGGGAGGATATTGGTATGGCTACACCTTC. It specifies CATKQGGYWYGYTF.

This sequence joins TRBV9 and TRBJ1-2; no clear D. V was trimmed by 2 bases and J by 8 bases, leaving 16 bases between them. CDR1 and CDR2 (germline): SGDLS, YYNGEE. The CDR3 length is 14 residues. The CDR3 DNA reads TGTGCCAGCAGCGTCTCTATGGAAGACACCGGCTACACCTTC. This sequence encodes CASSVSMEDTGYTF. Based on the CDR3 plus reference TRBV9 and TRBJ1-2, the full variable domain is DSGVTQTPKHLITATGQRVTLRCSPRSGDLSVYWYQQSLDQGLQFLIQYYNGEERAKGNILERFSAQQFPDLHSELNLSSLELGDSALYFCASSVSMEDTGYTFGSGTRLTVV.